What follows are 10 T cell receptor beta chains derived from one specimen sequenced in a study of graft-versus-host responses after intestinal transplantation. These receptors are not linked to any known antigen. Assay used: immunoSEQ multiplex PCR; TCRdb lists only in-frame clones, some missing. The sample includes under 90,000 clones, approximately 90% of them seen just once. The material was unstimulated CD4+ T cells sorted from spleen or lymph node cells, obtained before transplant. These receptors all come from a human donor who was the organ donor for an intestinal transplant.

The rearrangement links TRBV23-1 to TRBJ2-1; TRBD1 aligns across 10 bases. TRBV23-1 is annotated as an ORF whose role is uncertain. This CDR3 has 19 amino acids. With V trimmed by 10 bases and J by 4 bases, 22 bases remained unmatched. Here the CDR3 reads CATPNILTARDRGYNEQFF. The CDR3 DNA is TGCGCCACCCCCAATATCTTGACAGCCCGGGACAGGGGATACAATGAGCAGTTCTTC.

This chain joins TRBV28 and TRBJ1-1; the match to TRBD1 covers 11 bases. The CDR3 has 17 amino acids. CDR1 is MDHEN and CDR2 is SYDVKM in the germline V gene. J was trimmed by 3 bases and V by 1 base; bases with no gene match: 7. CDR3 DNA sequence: TGTGCCAGCAGTTTATATCGGACAGGGGGCAGGTACACTGAAGCTTTCTTT. It specifies CASSLYRTGGRYTEAFF.

This chain joins TRBV7-9 and TRBJ1-1; D unresolved. V lost 8 bases to trimming and J lost 8 bases, with 15 bases between them. The CDR3 is made up of 12 amino acids. Looked up from germline, CDR1 is SEHNR and CDR2 is FQNEAQ (reference sequence). CDR3 sequence reads: CASSQEGSEAFF. The CDR3 nucleotides read TGTGCCAGCTCCCAGGAGGGTTCCGAAGCTTTCTTT.

This clone has a single count. V gene TRBV11-1 combines with J gene TRBJ2-1; 7 positions match TRBD2. V shed 3 bases and J 3 bases; nucleotides not matched to a gene: 2. Per germline, CDR1 SGHAT and CDR2 FQDESV (reference sequence). This CDR3 contains 14 residues. CDR3 sequence (DNA): TGTGCCAGCAGCTTCGGGACTAACTACAATGAGCAGTTCTTC. As protein: CASSFGTNYNEQFF.

V is TRBV6-4 and J is TRBJ2-1; 13 positions match TRBD2. The trim removed 8 bases at V and 5 bases at J, leaving 6 bases unmatched. CDR1 MRHNA and CDR2 SNTAGT come from the germline V gene. The CDR3 is made up of 15 amino acids. CDR3 in DNA: TGTGCCAGCGCAAGGGGGACTAGCGGGAACAATGAGCAGTTCTTC. Translated: CASARGTSGNNEQFF.

This clone appeared once. The chain couples TRBV18 to TRBJ2-1, with 8 bases fitting TRBD1. Germline-derived CDR1 and CDR2 are KGHSH and LQKENI. Unmatched junction bases numbered 4, after V lost 3 bases and J lost 9 bases. The CDR3 runs 13 residues. CDR3 DNA sequence: TGTGCCAGCTCACCCGGGACAGGTTCTGAGCAGTTCTTC. Translation: CASSPGTGSEQFF.

The chain carries TRBV6-1 and TRBJ2-7; TRBD2 agrees at 11 bases. In germline, CDR1 is MNHNS, CDR2 SASEGT. V lost 10 bases to trimming and J lost 2 bases; unmatched junction nucleotides: 10. The CDR3 loop spans 15 amino acids. CDR3 coding DNA: TGTGCCATCAGGGCGGGTAGCGGGGGGGCCTACGAGCAGTACTTC. It specifies CAIRAGSGGAYEQYF.

V is TRBV29-1 and J is TRBJ2-3; 10 nucleotides match TRBD2. This CDR3 comprises 12 residues. Germline-derived CDR1 and CDR2 are SQVTM and ANQGSEA. The trim removed 7 bases at V and 5 bases at J, leaving 3 bases unmatched. The CDR3 nucleotides read TGCAGCGCATTAGCGGGAGGAGATACGCAGTATTTT. It specifies CSALAGGDTQYF.

The genes are TRBV9 and TRBJ1-3; D might be TRBD1 (5 bases). V lost 1 base and J 3 bases, leaving 5 bases between the germline ends. Per the germline V gene, CDR1 is SGDLS and CDR2 is YYNGEE. The CDR3 spans 13 residues. CDR3 amino acids: CASSVQGGNTIYF. In DNA form, the CDR3 reads TGTGCCAGCAGCGTACAGGGTGGAAACACCATATATTTT.

The chain combines TRBV30 with TRBJ2-5; no clear D. This CDR3 is 14 amino acids long. V lost 1 base to trimming and J lost 5 bases, with 14 bases between them. Germline CDR1 GTSNPN, CDR2 SVGIG (reference sequence). The CDR3 region is CAWSGGPNGETQYF. The CDR3 nucleotides read TGTGCCTGGAGTGGAGGTCCCAACGGGGAGACCCAGTACTTC.